A single sample gave rise to the 20 T cell receptor beta chains below, sequenced in a study of OX40 agonist ivuxolimab in advanced cancers. Library prep was done by the immunoSEQ multiplex PCR assay. TCRdb stores this immuneACCESS table with in-frame sequences only. Part of the clones is absent; in the studies checked, under half of the shortfall reflects unresolved V genes, and no reason is known for the rest. The sample has tens of thousands of clones on record, 75% to 90% of them singletons. Jointly, the top ten make up 28% of the sample. The sample consisted of CD4+ or CD8+ T cells sorted from blood, taken in a trial of the OX40 agonist ivuxolimab. All receptors derive from an adult with an advanced solid tumor such as melanoma, head and neck, liver or kidney cancer.

The V gene is TRBV27, the J gene TRBJ2-5; TRBD2 is a possible D gene (5 bases). The CDR3 loop spans 16 amino acids. Germline assignment: CDR1 MNHEY and CDR2 SMNVEV (reference sequence). The germline V and J ends were trimmed by 5 bases and 0 bases, with 16 bases remaining between them. The CDR3 loop reads CASSENRDPHQETQYF. In nucleotides, the CDR3 is TGTGCCAGCAGTGAGAACCGGGATCCACACCAAGAGACCCAGTACTTC.

The genes are TRBV7-9 and TRBJ2-5; TRBD1 agrees at 8 bases. V shed 5 bases and J 3 bases; nucleotides not matched to a gene: 5. The CDR3 is 14 residues long. The germline V gene encodes CDR1 SEHNR and CDR2 FQNEAQ (reference sequence). CDR3 sequence reads: CASSRQGAEETQYF. Written as DNA, the CDR3 is TGTGCCAGCAGCCGGCAGGGGGCGGAAGAGACCCAGTACTTC. Looking up the rest from reference TRBV7-9 and TRBJ2-5 gives the full variable domain: DTGVSQNPRHKITKRGQNVTFRCDPISEHNRLYWYRQTLGQGPEFLTYFQNEAQLEKSRLLSDRFSAERPKGSFSTLEIQRTEQGDSAMYLCASSRQGAEETQYFGPGTRLLVL.

This rearrangement joins TRBV7-9 to TRBJ2-7; a possible D gene is TRBD1 (5 bases). From germline, CDR1 is SEHNR and CDR2 FQNEAQ (reference sequence). The CDR3 extends over 16 amino acids. Trimming took 5 bases from V and 6 from J, leaving 23 bases between them. CDR3 region: CASSPSLGLGAGEQYF. As DNA, the CDR3 is TGTGCCAGCAGCCCCTCGCTAGGGTTAGGGGCAGGCGAGCAGTACTTC. Full variable domain (remainder filled in from reference TRBV7-9 and TRBJ2-7): DTGVSQNPRHKITKRGQNVTFRCDPISEHNRLYWYRQTLGQGPEFLTYFQNEAQLEKSRLLSDRFSAERPKGSFSTLEIQRTEQGDSAMYLCASSPSLGLGAGEQYFGPGTRLTVT.

This rearrangement joins TRBV5-5 to TRBJ1-2; 12 bases are a match to TRBD1. The CDR3 has 13 residues. Trimming at V came to 4 bases and at J to 7 bases, leaving 2 bases not matched to a gene. From germline, CDR1 is SGHKS and CDR2 YYEKEE (reference sequence). CDR3 in amino acids: CASSVGQGAGYTF. CDR3 nucleotide sequence: TGTGCCAGCAGCGTGGGACAGGGGGCTGGCTACACCTTC.

The rearrangement uses TRBV7-8 and TRBJ1-5, with D possibly TRBD1 on 5 matching bases. From germline, CDR1 is SGHVS and CDR2 FQNEAQ. Deletions cut 5 bases from V and 3 bases from J, with 14 bases between. This CDR3 has 15 residues. The CDR3 region is CASSRHQGPNQPQHF. The CDR3 nucleotides read TGTGCCAGCAGCCGACATCAGGGTCCCAATCAGCCCCAGCATTTT.

This chain uses TRBV2 with TRBJ2-5; 10 nucleotides line up with TRBD2. CDR1 SNHLY and CDR2 FYNNEI come from the germline V gene. V dropped 5 bases and J dropped 5; count of bases not matched to a gene: 20. This CDR3 is 19 amino acids long. The CDR3 DNA follows: TGTGCCAGCAGTCGACCATCGGCTACTACTAGCGGGGCCGGGGAGACCCAGTACTTC. It specifies CASSRPSATTSGAGETQYF.

The chain uses TRBV5-6 and TRBJ1-4; D is unresolved. Germline CDR1 and CDR2: SGHDT and YYEEEE. The CDR3 totals 16 residues. The V gene lost 6 bases and the J gene lost 2 bases, with 17 bases spanning the gap. The CDR3 protein is CASKSSKLGTNEKLFF. The DNA of the CDR3 is TGTGCCAGCAAATCTTCGAAACTAGGGACTAATGAAAAACTGTTTTTT.

This chain connects TRBV19 to TRBJ2-3; TRBD1 matches 8 bases. The CDR3 runs 15 residues. Germline V lookup: CDR1 LNHDA, CDR2 SQIVND (reference sequence). Trimming at V came to 2 bases and at J to 2 bases, leaving 3 bases not matched to a gene. CDR3: CASSIWTGNTDTQYF. CDR3 nucleotides: TGTGCCAGTAGTATATGGACAGGGAACACAGATACGCAGTATTTT.

The chain recombines TRBV9 with TRBJ2-6; D is ambiguous. Germline V CDR1 and CDR2: SGDLS, YYNGEE. The germline V and J ends were trimmed by 2 bases and 0 bases, with 6 bases remaining between them. This CDR3 spans 15 amino acids. CDR3 DNA sequence: TGTGCCAGCAGCGTCCAGAGCTCTGGGGCCAACGTCCTGACTTTC. Its protein is CASSVQSSGANVLTF. The full variable domain, rest sourced from reference TRBV9 and TRBJ2-6, is DSGVTQTPKHLITATGQRVTLRCSPRSGDLSVYWYQQSLDQGLQFLIQYYNGEERAKGNILERFSAQQFPDLHSELNLSSLELGDSALYFCASSVQSSGANVLTFGAGSRLTVL.

This chain uses TRBV27 with TRBJ2-7; D may be TRBD2 (7 bases). The CDR3 totals 13 residues. Trimming took 7 bases from V and 4 from J, leaving 14 bases between them. The germline gives CDR1 MNHEY, CDR2 SMNVEV (reference sequence). CDR3 loop: CASNVGGPYEQYF. The CDR3 DNA is TGTGCCAGCAATGTGGGGGGGCCTTACGAGCAGTACTTC.

The rearrangement links TRBV15 to TRBJ2-2; D call uncertain. V shed 0 bases and J shed 5 bases, with 7 bases lying between them. The V gene's germline CDR1 is LNHNV and CDR2 YYDKDF (reference sequence). The length of the CDR3 is 14 residues. The CDR3 loop reads CATSRDFGTGELFF. The CDR3 DNA sequence: TGTGCCACCAGCAGAGATTTCGGTACCGGGGAGCTGTTTTTT.

V gene TRBV11-1 combines with J gene TRBJ2-1; D possibly corresponds to TRBD2 (5 bases). Germline V gives CDR1 SGHAT, CDR2 FQDESV (reference sequence). This CDR3 is built from 11 residues. Between the trimmed V and J ends, which lost 2 bases and 9 bases, there was a span of 5 bases. CDR3 residues: CASSLRGEQFF. In DNA, the CDR3 is TGTGCCAGCAGCTTACGGGGTGAGCAGTTCTTC.

CDR3 amino acids: CASRDRGPSYEQYF. The CDR3 DNA sequence: TGTGCCAGCAGGGACAGGGGGCCTTCCTACGAGCAGTACTTC. This chain connects TRBV2 to TRBJ2-7, with 11 bases fitting TRBD1. Germline V gene sequence: CDR1 SNHLY, CDR2 FYNNEI. V lost 6 bases to trimming and J lost 1 base; unmatched junction nucleotides: 2. The CDR3 sequence is 14 residues long.

V gene TRBV2 combines with J gene TRBJ2-1; D is ambiguous. The CDR3 is 15 amino acids. Germline assignment: CDR1 SNHLY and CDR2 FYNNEI. Trimming removed 4 bases from V and 2 bases from J, with 12 bases in between. CDR3 sequence reads: CASSANPGAYNEQFF. The CDR3 DNA follows: TGTGCCAGCAGTGCTAACCCTGGGGCCTACAATGAGCAGTTCTTC.

The chain recombines TRBV27 with TRBJ2-5; 7 bases match TRBD1. The germline V gene has CDR1 MNHEY and CDR2 SMNVEV (reference sequence). The V and J ends lost 4 bases and 4 bases, in that order; junction bases with no gene match: 9. The CDR3 runs 15 residues. For the CDR3, the DNA is TGTGCCAGCAGTTCTCTTCAGACAGGGCCAGAGACCCAGTACTTC. This translates into CASSSLQTGPETQYF.

The chain employs TRBV5-6 and TRBJ1-2, with TRBD1 as a possible D gene (6 bases). CDR3 length equals 16 residues. The V end was cut by 4 bases, the J end by 4 bases, with 20 bases between. Germline CDR1 reads SGHDT; CDR2 reads YYEEEE. CDR3 residues: CASSTGYRELGYGYTF. CDR3 coding DNA: TGTGCCAGCAGCACGGGCTACAGGGAGCTAGGCTATGGCTACACCTTC.

The rearrangement joins TRBV27 to TRBJ2-7; the match to TRBD1 covers 7 bases. Looked up from germline, CDR1 is MNHEY and CDR2 is SMNVEV (reference sequence). V shed 3 bases, J shed 3 bases, and the junction held 5 bases outside the gene matches. The CDR3 totals 14 residues. CDR3 region: CASSFNRDSYEQYF. For the CDR3, the DNA is TGTGCCAGCAGTTTCAACCGGGACAGCTACGAGCAGTACTTC.

The chain combines TRBV27 with TRBJ1-2; 8 nucleotides line up with TRBD1. The CDR3 is 13 amino acids. Germline V gene data show CDR1 as MNHEY and CDR2 as SMNVEV (reference sequence). V gave up 5 bases and J gave up 7 bases; unmatched junction bases: 6. The DNA of the CDR3 is TGTGCCAGCAGTCCGGGGGACAGGAGTGGCTACACCTTC. Residues: CASSPGDRSGYTF.

The chain links TRBV19 to TRBJ2-7; 8 nucleotides line up with TRBD1. CDR1 and CDR2 from the germline V gene are LNHDA and SQIVND (reference sequence). The CDR3 is 15 residues long. V gave up 5 bases and J gave up 2 bases; unmatched junction bases: 8. CDR3 in amino acids: CASSPRDRLTYEQYF. For the CDR3, the DNA is TGTGCCAGTAGTCCCCGGGACAGGCTAACCTACGAGCAGTACTTC.

The chain is built from TRBV7-8 and TRBJ2-5; 11 positions agree with TRBD2. Germline CDR1 is SGHVS and CDR2 is FQNEAQ. The CDR3 extends over 18 amino acids. The junction had 12 bases not matched to a gene; V was cut back by 1 base and J by 5 bases. CDR3 coding DNA: TGTGCCAGCAGCTTAGAAATATTAGCGGGGGGGCCTGGGGAGACCCAGTACTTC. Translation gives CASSLEILAGGPGETQYF.